A single sample is the source of the 18 T cell receptor beta chains below, sequenced in a study of blood T cell repertoires in COVID-19. This table comes from immunoSEQ multiplex PCR, and its TCRdb copy is limited to in-frame clones, with some not included. The sample holds just over 250,000 clones, around 80% seen once. Sequences were obtained from PBMCs or T cells enriched from blood (not recorded which). The receptors were sampled from a man aged 30-40 years with acute COVID-19.

The gene calls are TRBV27 and TRBJ2-2; tentatively, D is TRBD2 (6 bases). Germline-derived CDR1 and CDR2 are MNHEY and SMNVEV (reference sequence). V shed 7 bases and J shed 0 bases, with 6 bases lying between them. The CDR3 has 13 residues. DNA for the CDR3: TGTGCCAGCACGGGAGCGAACACCGGGGAGCTGTTTTTT. This translates into CASTGANTGELFF.

The V call is TRBV7-2, the J call TRBJ2-3, with D tentatively TRBD2 (7 bases). Germline values: CDR1 SGHTA, CDR2 FQGNSA. The V gene lost 0 bases and the J gene lost 14 bases, with 15 bases spanning the gap. This CDR3 has 13 amino acids. The CDR3 DNA follows: TGTGCCAGCAGCTTAGCGAGGGGGGGGATCATGTATTTT. Translating it yields CASSLARGGIMYF.

The CDR3: CASLGGYTEAFF. In DNA form, the CDR3 reads TGTGCCAGCCTCGGGGGGTACACTGAAGCTTTCTTT. The V call is TRBV27, the J call TRBJ1-1, with TRBD1 as a possible D gene (5 bases). The V gene's germline CDR1 is MNHEY and CDR2 SMNVEV (reference sequence). The CDR3 length is 12 residues. V lost 8 bases and J lost 3, with 10 bases in between.

The rearrangement links TRBV29-1 to TRBJ1-1, with a tentative D call TRBD1 (5 bases). Deletions cut 2 bases from V and 7 bases from J, with 5 bases between. The CDR3 length is 10 residues. Germline CDR1 and CDR2: SQVTM and ANQGSEA. In DNA, the CDR3 is TGCAGCGTTGAAAGGGGTGAAGCTTTCTTT. It specifies CSVERGEAFF.

To note about this clone: The junction departs from germline at one end; a sequencing error may be responsible. V and J are TRBV5-1 and TRBJ1-4; D is uncertain. CDR3 length: 11 residues. Germline values: CDR1 SGHRS, CDR2 YFSETQ. The CDR3 sequence is CASSAGEKLFF. CDR3 bases: TGTGCCAGCAGCGCCGGGGAAAAACTGTTTTTT.

The gene calls are TRBV11-2 and TRBJ2-1, with D maybe TRBD2 (7 bases). The CDR3 is made up of 17 amino acids. CDR1 and CDR2 from the germline V gene are SGHAT and FQNNGV. V was shortened by 3 bases and J by 3 bases, with 18 bases between the two germline ends. The CDR3 here is CASSFLPRGGVYNEQFF. CDR3 in DNA: TGTGCCAGCAGCTTTCTCCCCAGGGGAGGGGTCTACAATGAGCAGTTCTTC.

The chain links TRBV6-5 to TRBJ1-3; weak D call: TRBD1 (5 bases). Germline CDR1 MNHEY, CDR2 SVGAGI. The V end was cut by 4 bases, the J end by 3 bases, with 10 bases between. The CDR3 covers 14 residues. CDR3 in DNA: TGTGCCAGCAGTTCAGGACAAGTTGGAAACACCATATATTTT. Encoded protein: CASSSGQVGNTIYF.

The chain employs TRBV5-1 and TRBJ2-2; D is ambiguous. The germline gives CDR1 SGHRS, CDR2 YFSETQ. Trimming stripped 5 bases from V and 6 bases from J, with 17 bases between. CDR3 length: 15 amino acids. CDR3 coding DNA: TGCGCCAGCAGGTTTTATGCAGGCAGCCCCGGGGAGCTGTTTTTT. Protein product: CASRFYAGSPGELFF.

In its sample, this clone was seen once. Within the sample, other DNA sequences also encode this same CDR3. The V gene is TRBV5-1, the J gene TRBJ1-2; TRBD1 is a possible D gene (6 bases). CDR3 length: 13 amino acids. The V gene's germline CDR1 is SGHRS and CDR2 YFSETQ. Trimming stripped 2 bases from V and 3 bases from J, with 8 bases between. As DNA, the CDR3 is TGCGCCAGCAGCTTACAGGGCGACTATGGCTACACCTTC. Amino acids: CASSLQGDYGYTF. The variable domain in full, with the rest retrieved from reference TRBV5-1 and TRBJ1-2, is KAGVTQTPRYLIKTRGQQVTLSCSPISGHRSVSWYQQTPGQGLQFLFEYFSETQRNKGNFPGRFSGRQFSNSRSEMNVSTLELGDSALYLCASSLQGDYGYTFGSGTRLTVV.

The chain combines TRBV11-3 with TRBJ2-3, with a possible D match to TRBD2 (5 bases). CDR1 is SGHNT, CDR2 YENEEA, per germline. The germline V and J ends were trimmed by 5 bases and 6 bases, with 15 bases remaining between them. The CDR3 covers 14 residues. The CDR3 DNA reads TGTGCCAGCAGCCCCCCAACTAGAAGGGATACGCAGTATTTT. Amino acids: CASSPPTRRDTQYF.

The chain employs TRBV19 and TRBJ1-5; TRBD1 matches at 9 bases. Germline V gene data show CDR1 as LNHDA and CDR2 as SQIVND (reference sequence). CDR3 length: 16 residues. The J segment lost 5 bases and the V segment lost 1 base, leaving 6 bases of the junction unmatched. The CDR3 nucleotides are TGTGCCAGTAGTATAGTTACAGGGGGCTTAGATCAGCCCCAGCATTTT. Its protein product is CASSIVTGGLDQPQHF.

The V call is TRBV27, the J call TRBJ1-6; weak D call: TRBD1 (5 bases). The germline gives CDR1 MNHEY, CDR2 SMNVEV (reference sequence). The CDR3 is made up of 13 amino acids. Trimming stripped 7 bases from V and 8 bases from J, with 12 bases between. CDR3 region: CASTGGVDSPLHF. The CDR3 DNA is TGTGCCAGCACCGGGGGTGTTGATTCACCCCTCCACTTT.

This rearrangement joins TRBV18 to TRBJ1-4; the D is unclear. There are 17 residues in the CDR3. CDR1 is KGHSH, CDR2 LQKENI, per germline. V lost 2 bases and J lost 0, with 13 bases in between. In DNA, the CDR3 is TGTGCCAGCTCACCAGGTTCCTCTATCGCAACTAATGAAAAACTGTTTTTT. This translates into CASSPGSSIATNEKLFF. The full variable domain, with the rest looked up from reference TRBV18 and TRBJ1-4, is NAGVMQNPRHLVRRRGQEARLRCSPMKGHSHVYWYRQLPEEGLKFMVYLQKENIIDESGMPKERFSAEFPKEGPSILRIQQVVRGDSAAYFCASSPGSSIATNEKLFFGSGTQLSVL.

The V gene is TRBV15, the J gene TRBJ2-3; unclear D gene. The CDR3 has 14 residues. Germline V CDR1 and CDR2: LNHNV, YYDKDF (reference sequence). V dropped 2 bases and J dropped 0 bases, with 6 bases sitting between them. The CDR3 DNA follows: TGTGCCACCAGCAGACTTTCTAGCACAGATACGCAGTATTTT. Translating it yields CATSRLSSTDTQYF.

This chain connects TRBV6-5 to TRBJ1-6; TRBD1 might be the D (5 bases). The CDR3 totals 14 residues. The ends were cut back, 7 bases at V and 7 bases at J, with 14 bases in the middle. Germline lookup yields CDR1 MNHEY and CDR2 SVGAGI. The DNA of the CDR3 is TGTGCCAGCACTTGGCAGGGTCGGAATTCACCCCTCCACTTT. It translates to CASTWQGRNSPLHF.

This sequence joins TRBV6-5 and TRBJ2-7; 12 positions match TRBD2. The V gene end was trimmed by 6 bases and the J gene end by 4 bases; junction bases not matched to a gene: 7. Germline V gives CDR1 MNHEY, CDR2 SVGAGI. CDR3 length: 15 residues. Written as DNA, the CDR3 is TGTGCCAGCAGCCCCGGACTAGCGGGACAATACGAGCAGTACGTC. This codes for CASSPGLAGQYEQYV.

This rearrangement joins TRBV25-1 to TRBJ1-1; a possible D gene is TRBD1 (6 bases). The CDR3 loop spans 15 amino acids. The V gene's germline CDR1 is MGHDK and CDR2 SYGVNS. V was clipped by 4 bases and J by 2 bases, with 14 bases between them. CDR3 bases: TGTGCCAGCAGTGTTGCGGACAGCGCTAACACTGAAGCTTTCTTT. Translation: CASSVADSANTEAFF.

This CDR3 is CASRPPGGNYGYTF. CDR3 sequence (DNA): TGTGCCAGCCGGCCGCCGGGAGGGAACTATGGCTACACCTTC. The chain couples TRBV7-2 to TRBJ1-2; D not resolved. Between the trimmed V and J ends, which lost 8 bases and 2 bases, there was a span of 15 bases. CDR3 length: 14 residues. Germline V gene lookup returns CDR1 SGHTA and CDR2 FQGNSA.